These T cell receptor beta chains were read from a single sample in a study of vaccination and CD4 T cells after COVID-19. These TCRs are of unknown antigen specificity. TCRdb ran MiXCR on the PCR reads and lists one entry per CDR3 protein. The table has around 14,000 distinct CDR3 sequences, less than 65% seen once. The source was CD4+ T cells from blood, cultured in vitro, collected before SARS-CoV-2 vaccination. The receptors here all came from a human donor who had recovered from COVID-19. The CDR3 runs from the conserved cysteine through the conserved F or W. The D gene is left open where the match is weak. The size field is filled for only some rows; it gives once, few, many or a size class.

j_call | v_call | d_call | cdr3_length | clone_size | cdr3_aa | cdr3_nt
TRBJ2-3 | TRBV6-2/TRBV6-3 | TRBD2 | 14 | . | CAGGSSGRGDTQYF | TGTGCCGGGGGATCTAGCGGGAGAGGAGATACGCAGTATTTT
TRBJ1-1 | TRBV19 | . | 12 | . | CASSLTEGRAFF | TGTGCCAGTAGCCTTACGGAGGGGAGAGCTTTCTTT
TRBJ2-5 | TRBV7-8 | . | 12 | once | CASSSSGETQYF | TGTGCCAGCAGCTCTAGTGGGGAGACCCAGTACTTC
TRBJ2-3 | TRBV28 | . | 14 | . | CASGAGGLIDTQYF | TGTGCCAGCGGAGCCGGGGGCCTTATCGATACGCAGTATTTT
TRBJ1-6 | TRBV6-2/TRBV6-3 | TRBD1 | 15 | medium-sized | CASSLMGQANSPLHF | TGTGCCAGCAGTCTCATGGGACAGGCTAATTCACCCCTCCACTTT
TRBJ1-6 | TRBV20-1 | TRBD1 | 15 | medium-sized | CSAIRDRGNNSPLHF | TGCAGTGCTATTCGGGACAGGGGAAATAATTCACCCCTCCACTTT
TRBJ1-1 | TRBV28 | TRBD1 | 16 | . | CASRFGAGGLNTEAFF | TGTGCCAGCAGGTTCGGGGCAGGGGGCCTGAACACTGAAGCTTTCTTT
TRBJ2-5 | TRBV20-1 | TRBD2 | 15 | once | CSAYPGLAGKETQYF | TGCAGTGCTTATCCGGGACTAGCGGGAAAAGAGACCCAGTACTTC
TRBJ1-1 | TRBV19 | . | 15 | . | CASSIYQGGDTEAFF | TGTGCCAGTAGTATTTATCAGGGTGGAGACACTGAAGCTTTCTTT
TRBJ1-5 | TRBV15 | . | 17 | few | CATGNSRAGQGYQPQHF | TGTGCCACCGGGAACTCCCGGGCAGGGCAAGGCTATCAGCCCCAGCATTTT
TRBJ2-3 | TRBV27 | . | 13 | . | CASRRGSTDTQYF | TGTGCCAGCCGACGGGGCAGCACAGATACGCAGTATTTT